Listed here are 29 T cell receptor beta chains from one sample, sequenced in a study of response to subunit inactivated influenza vaccine. TCRdb re-derived calls from the RT-PCR reads in MiXCR, one entry per CDR3 protein. The sample includes about 500,000 distinct CDR3 sequences, 16% of them seen just once. The sequencing here drew on CD4+ T cells sorted from PBMCs, taken 23 months after vaccination. The receptor set was obtained from a man aged 50-75 years who received an inactivated influenza vaccine.

This clonotype was seen a few times. The chain is built from TRBV5-1 and TRBJ2-7; the match to TRBD2 covers 9 bases. With 0 bases clipped from V and 5 bases from J, the junction kept 6 bases outside the gene matches. The CDR3 has 15 residues. Germline V CDR1 and CDR2: SGHRS, YFSETQ. The CDR3 DNA sequence: TGCGCCAGCAGCTTGGCCGGGACTAGCCCCCACGAGCAGTACTTC. It codes for CASSLAGTSPHEQYF.

This clonotype was seen a few times. The chain recombines TRBV9 with TRBJ1-1; tentatively, D is TRBD1 (5 bases). The CDR3 has 13 residues. CDR1 is SGDLS and CDR2 is YYNGEE in the germline V gene. V was cut by 3 bases and J by 12 bases, with 18 bases left in between. The CDR3 region is CASSEHPGLESFF. DNA for the CDR3: TGTGCCAGCAGCGAGCACCCGGGACTAGAATCTTTCTTT. Looking up the rest from reference TRBV9 and TRBJ1-1 gives the full variable domain: DSGVTQTPKHLITATGQRVTLRCSPRSGDLSVYWYQQSLDQGLQFLIQYYNGEERAKGNILERFSAQQFPDLHSELNLSSLELGDSALYFCASSEHPGLESFFGQGTRLTVV.

In DNA, the CDR3 is TGCAGCGCGAAGGACAGGGGCTGGGGTAACGGGGAGCTGTTTTTT. It codes for CSAKDRGWGNGELFF. The chain joins TRBV29-1 to TRBJ2-2, with 9 nucleotides matching TRBD1. Germline CDR1 reads SQVTM; CDR2 reads ANQGSEA. This CDR3 has 15 amino acids. The junction had 13 bases not matched to a gene; V was cut back by 7 bases and J by 7 bases.

This clonotype was observed a few times. V gene TRBV20-1 combines with J gene TRBJ2-1; tentative D call: TRBD2 (6 bases). Trimming shortened V by 5 bases and J by 4 bases, and 12 bases separated the two germline ends. The length of the CDR3 is 13 residues. CDR1 and CDR2 from the germline V gene are DFQATT and SNEGSKA (reference sequence). CDR3 loop: CSAWRAGYNEQFF. The CDR3, as DNA: TGCAGTGCTTGGAGGGCCGGTTACAATGAGCAGTTCTTC.

The genes are TRBV5-5 and TRBJ2-3; D gene uncertain. V was clipped by 4 bases and J by 6 bases, with 12 bases between them. The CDR3 length is 13 residues. From germline, CDR1 is SGHKS and CDR2 YYEKEE (reference sequence). For the CDR3, the DNA is TGTGCCAGCAGCCCTGGGCCAGAGGATACGCAGTATTTT. It yields the protein CASSPGPEDTQYF.

V and J are TRBV20-1 and TRBJ2-7; D is undetermined. V lost 6 bases to trimming and J lost 7 bases, with 16 bases between them. Looked up from germline, CDR1 is DFQATT and CDR2 is SNEGSKA (reference sequence). This CDR3 comprises 12 residues. The CDR3 is CSANRALGEQYF. Here the CDR3 DNA reads TGCAGTGCAAACCGGGCCCTGGGGGAGCAGTACTTC.

This clonotype has just a few counts. The chain is built from TRBV13 and TRBJ1-2, with TRBD1 identical over 7 bases. The CDR3 consists of 14 residues. V shed 1 base and J 8 bases; nucleotides not matched to a gene: 7. Germline-derived CDR1 and CDR2 are PRHDT and FYEKMQ (reference sequence). CDR3 coding DNA: TGTGCCAGCAGCTTAGAGGGACAGTTAGGAGGCTACACCTTC. This translates into CASSLEGQLGGYTF.

There are many counts of this clonotype. CDR3: CASSLTSSGFDTQYF. The CDR3 bases are TGTGCCAGCAGCTTAACGTCTAGCGGGTTTGATACGCAGTATTTT. The V and J genes are TRBV7-9 and TRBJ2-3, with 8 bases aligning to TRBD2. CDR1 is SEHNR, CDR2 FQNEAQ, per germline (reference sequence). This CDR3 is 15 amino acids long. With V trimmed by 2 bases and J by 6 bases, 7 bases remained unmatched.

The V call is TRBV20-1, the J call TRBJ2-3; unclear D gene. Germline CDR1 DFQATT, CDR2 SNEGSKA (reference sequence). This CDR3 is 14 amino acids long. The V and J ends lost 3 bases and 1 base respectively, with 11 bases between them. The CDR3 DNA is TGCAGTGCTAGTGACGCAAAAGGCACAGATACGCAGTATTTT. Translation gives CSASDAKGTDTQYF.

This clonotype has more than one count but fewer than ten. This chain connects TRBV12-3 or TRBV12-4 to TRBJ1-1, with D tentatively TRBD1 (5 bases). The CDR3 has 12 residues. Deletions cut 4 bases from V and 5 bases from J, with 8 bases between. The CDR3 DNA follows: TGTGCCAGCAGTTCGTACAGGACTGAAGCTTTCTTT. This encodes CASSSYRTEAFF.

Only a few counts were recorded for this clonotype. The chain is built from TRBV5-4 and TRBJ2-7; the match to TRBD1 covers 10 bases. Germline V CDR1 and CDR2: SGHNT, YYREEE (reference sequence). The trim removed 4 bases at V and 3 bases at J, leaving 7 bases unmatched. This CDR3 is built from 15 residues. The CDR3 nucleotides are TGTGCCAGCAGCCCTACACGGACAGGGGGCTACGAGCAGTACTTC. It specifies CASSPTRTGGYEQYF.

This clonotype was seen a handful of times. This rearrangement joins TRBV20-1 to TRBJ2-3; no clear D gene. Between the trimmed V and J ends, which lost 1 base and 7 bases, there was a span of 18 bases. Germline CDR1 and CDR2: DFQATT and SNEGSKA (reference sequence). This CDR3 comprises 15 residues. As DNA, the CDR3 is TGCAGTGCTAGAGCCTCAACCCGTGCACAGAATACGCAGTATTTT. Its protein is CSARASTRAQNTQYF.

The rearrangement uses TRBV20-1 and TRBJ2-5; TRBD1 aligns across 7 bases. Germline V gene data show CDR1 as DFQATT and CDR2 as SNEGSKA (reference sequence). This CDR3 is 14 amino acids long. With 1 base clipped from V and 5 bases from J, the junction kept 7 bases outside the gene matches. The CDR3 coding sequence is TGCAGTGCTAGAGCCCCGACAGGGATGGAGACCCAGTACTTC. Its translation is CSARAPTGMETQYF.

The rearrangement uses TRBV10-2 and TRBJ1-1; the match to TRBD1 covers 10 bases. The CDR3 consists of 13 residues. Trimming removed 7 bases from V and 5 bases from J; junction bases left unmatched: 4. CDR1 WSHSY and CDR2 SAAADI come from the germline V gene. Here the CDR3 DNA reads TGCGCCAGCACCAGGACAGGGGGGACTGAAGCTTTCTTT. Translation: CASTRTGGTEAFF.

This clonotype was counted between two and nine times. The V gene is TRBV3-1, the J gene TRBJ1-1, with 7 bases lining up with TRBD1. Looked up from germline, CDR1 is LGHDT and CDR2 is YNNKEL (reference sequence). There are 14 residues in the CDR3. V shed 5 bases and J 2 bases; nucleotides not matched to a gene: 5. The chain's CDR3 is CASSIGTDNTEAFF. In nucleotides, the CDR3 is TGTGCCAGCAGCATAGGGACAGATAACACTGAAGCTTTCTTT.

The chain is built from TRBV4-2 and TRBJ2-3, with TRBD2 matching over 10 bases. Trimming took 3 bases from V and 5 from J; bases not matched to a gene: 8. The CDR3 contains 16 residues. Germline CDR1 and CDR2: LGHNA and YNFKEQ. The CDR3 sequence: CASSHPSGGRIDTQYF. The CDR3 DNA follows: TGTGCCAGCAGCCATCCTAGCGGGGGAAGGATAGATACGCAGTATTTT.

This clonotype showed up just a few times. This chain uses TRBV10-3 with TRBJ1-6; no firm D call. Germline loops: CDR1 ENHRY, CDR2 SYGVKD. V was pared by 0 bases and J by 9 bases, with 12 bases between. The CDR3 is made up of 15 amino acids. Written as DNA, the CDR3 is TGTGCCATCAGTGAGTCCGAGGGCGGGGTTTCACCCCTCCACTTT. As protein: CAISESEGGVSPLHF.

This sequence joins TRBV15 and TRBJ2-1; D may be TRBD2 (6 bases). Per germline, CDR1 LNHNV and CDR2 YYDKDF (reference sequence). The CDR3 runs 15 residues. Trimming took 5 bases from V and 9 from J, leaving 20 bases between them. The CDR3 nucleotides are TGTGCCACCAGCGGCGGGGTGGGAGTGAGAGGTGAGCAGTTCTTC. Translation: CATSGGVGVRGEQFF.

The J gene is TRBJ2-3, the V gene TRBV12-3 or TRBV12-4; 8 bases are a match to TRBD1. V dropped 6 bases and J dropped 2; count of bases not matched to a gene: 7. The CDR3 totals 15 residues. CDR3 loop: CASRAGTGVTDTQYF. The CDR3 coding sequence is TGTGCCAGCAGGGCCGGGACAGGAGTCACAGATACGCAGTATTTT.

This clonotype was seen only a few times. The rearrangement joins TRBV3-1 to TRBJ1-1; D possibly corresponds to TRBD1 (5 bases). The CDR3 extends over 14 amino acids. Germline loops: CDR1 LGHDT, CDR2 YNNKEL (reference sequence). Trimming pared 4 bases from V and 5 bases from J, leaving 14 bases between. For the CDR3, the DNA is TGTGCCAGCAGCCGCGGGGGGGGATGGACTGAAGCTTTCTTT. It codes for CASSRGGGWTEAFF. Based on the CDR3 plus reference TRBV3-1 and TRBJ1-1, the full variable domain is DTAVSQTPKYLVTQMGNDKSIKCEQNLGHDTMYWYKQDSKKFLKIMFSYNNKELIINETVPNRFSPKSPDKAHLNLHINSLELGDSAVYFCASSRGGGWTEAFFGQGTRLTVV.

This clonotype was recorded a few times. This chain connects TRBV11-2 to TRBJ1-3; D not resolved. Per germline, CDR1 SGHAT and CDR2 FQNNGV. V was shortened by 3 bases and J by 0 bases, with 6 bases between the two germline ends. This CDR3 has 14 residues. The CDR3 reads CASSLADSGNTIYF. Written as DNA, the CDR3 is TGTGCCAGCAGCTTGGCCGACTCTGGAAACACCATATATTTT.

The genes are TRBV20-1 and TRBJ2-2; 10 bases are a match to TRBD2. CDR3 length: 15 residues. Germline trimming cut 3 bases from V and 0 bases from J; bases unmatched to any gene: 1. The germline CDR1 and CDR2 sequences are DFQATT and SNEGSKA (reference sequence). The CDR3 is CSASSGRTNTGELFF. The CDR3, as DNA: TGCAGTGCTAGTAGCGGGAGGACGAACACCGGGGAGCTGTTTTTT.

This clonotype occurred a few times. The V gene is TRBV29-1, the J gene TRBJ2-1; 8 bases line up with TRBD1. CDR1 and CDR2 (germline): SQVTM, ANQGSEA. With 4 bases clipped from V and 0 bases from J, the junction kept 5 bases outside the gene matches. CDR3 length: 15 amino acids. CDR3 DNA sequence: TGCAGCGTTGTGGGTGGGACAGGCTCCTACAATGAGCAGTTCTTC. It codes for CSVVGGTGSYNEQFF.

Notes on this clonotype: This may be a read error: a much more frequent sequence differs by one nucleotide. The chain links TRBV4-3 to TRBJ2-7, with D unclear. The CDR3 is made up of 14 amino acids. CDR1 and CDR2 from the germline V gene are LGHNA and YSLEER. V lost 1 base, J lost 3 bases, and 10 bases lay in between. CDR3 loop: CASSQAYTFYEQYF. The CDR3, as DNA: TGCGCCAGCAGCCAAGCATACACGTTCTACGAGCAGTACTTC.

This clonotype was picked up a small number of times. The gene calls are TRBV7-6 and TRBJ2-5, with D possibly being TRBD1 or TRBD2 (6 bases each). The ends were cut back, 0 bases at V and 4 bases at J, with 12 bases in the middle. The CDR3 consists of 15 residues. In germline, CDR1 is SGHVS, CDR2 FNYEAQ. The CDR3 DNA sequence: TGTGCCAGCAGCTTAGCAGGGGGGAGGCGAGAGACCCAGTACTTC. Its translation: CASSLAGGRRETQYF.

The chain combines TRBV27 with TRBJ1-5; D unclear. The CDR3 totals 15 residues. The V end was cut by 2 bases, the J end by 0 bases, with 8 bases between. Germline CDR1 and CDR2: MNHEY and SMNVEV (reference sequence). As DNA, the CDR3 is TGTGCCAGCAGTTTAGGCTGGAATAGCAATCAGCCCCAGCATTTT. It specifies CASSLGWNSNQPQHF.

The chain employs TRBV2 and TRBJ1-5; 9 nucleotides align to TRBD1. The ends lost 5 bases at V and 7 bases at J; junction bases unmatched: 6. Germline values: CDR1 SNHLY, CDR2 FYNNEI. The CDR3 is made up of 14 amino acids. CDR3 sequence: CASSSGTGRQPQHF. DNA of the CDR3: TGTGCCAGCAGTTCCGGGACAGGGCGACAGCCCCAGCATTTT.

The rearrangement joins TRBV12-3 or TRBV12-4 to TRBJ2-2; D assignment may be TRBD1 or TRBD2 (6 bases each). The V end was cut by 8 bases, the J end by 4 bases, with 11 bases between. The CDR3 length is 13 residues. The CDR3 DNA sequence: TGTGCCAGCTCCGGGGGCCTCACCGGGGAGCTGTTTTTT. Encoded protein: CASSGGLTGELFF.

Note on this clonotype: The junction departs from germline at one end; a sequencing error may be responsible. The chain links TRBV6-5 to TRBJ2-3; 7 nucleotides agree with TRBD1. Germline loops: CDR1 MNHEY, CDR2 SVGAGI. The CDR3 totals 12 residues. CDR3 in amino acids: CASRSGTDTQCF. As DNA, the CDR3 is TGTGCCAGCAGATCAGGGACAGATACGCAGTGTTTT.